The clone carrying this T cell receptor beta chain was counted ten times or more. The junction and the germline gene differ at one end; a read error may be behind it. It was RNA transcripts that yielded the amplified TCR beta CDR3 regions. The study used the HTBI primer set for a first-round RT-PCR of the TCR CDR3. TCRdb reprocessed the multiplex PCR reads with MiXCR, giving one entry per CDR3 protein. Counted here are about 400,000 distinct CDR3 sequences, approximately 14% occurring once; the ten biggest clones make up almost 8%. This entry is derived from a study of T cells in Graves' hyperthyroidism and ophthalmopathy. Study-wide context: Any treatment followed the collection of peripheral blood at initial diagnosis.

Exclusion criteria comprised uncontrolled infection, other autoimmune disease, pregnancy or lactation. Fresh peripheral blood, approximately 10 ml, yielded the PBMCs. The TCR comes from a woman in her late teens or twenties with Graves' hyperthyroidism. The specimen was blood.

The DNA of the CDR3 is TGTGCCAGCAGTTTAGAGGGGGGGTATGACTACACCTTC. Protein sequence: CASSLEGGYDYTF. The J gene is TRBJ1-2, the V gene TRBV12-3 or TRBV12-4; TRBD1 is a possible D gene (6 bases). There are 13 residues in the CDR3.